A single sample gave rise to the 9 T cell receptor beta chains below, sequenced in a study of early stage breast cancer tumors. The table came from immunoSEQ multiplex PCR; TCRdb's copy has only in-frame clones and leaves some out. The profile covers fewer than 15,000 clones, with approximately 84% appearing a single time and 4.9% taken by the ten largest. The sample was normal breast tissue next to the tumor. These receptor sequences come from a person aged 25 to 40 with breast cancer.

V gene TRBV7-9 combines with J gene TRBJ2-5; D is perhaps TRBD1 or TRBD2 (5 bases each). This CDR3 is 14 amino acids long. From germline, CDR1 is SEHNR and CDR2 FQNEAQ (reference sequence). V lost 3 bases, J lost 9 bases, and 17 bases lay in between. The CDR3: CASSFGTEGSAQYF. The CDR3 DNA sequence: TGTGCCAGCAGCTTCGGGACGGAAGGGAGCGCCCAGTACTTC.

This chain joins TRBV30 and TRBJ2-3, with 11 bases that match TRBD2. V lost 1 base, J lost 5 bases, and 8 bases stayed unmatched. The germline CDR1 and CDR2 sequences are GTSNPN and SVGIG (reference sequence). This CDR3 comprises 16 residues. CDR3 nucleotides: TGTGCCTGGAGTGGATTGGGACTAGCGGATAAAGATACGCAGTATTTT. It translates to CAWSGLGLADKDTQYF.

The chain uses TRBV30 and TRBJ2-3; no firm D call. With 3 bases removed from V and 3 bases from J, the gap between germline ends came to 16 bases. CDR1 is GTSNPN and CDR2 is SVGIG in the germline V gene (reference sequence). The CDR3 totals 15 residues. CDR3 coding DNA: TGTGCCTGGAGCCGTAAGTGGCTTGGAACAGATACGCAGTATTTT. Encoded protein: CAWSRKWLGTDTQYF.

The V and J genes are TRBV4-1 and TRBJ2-1, with TRBD2 as a possible D gene (6 bases). Germline CDR1 is MGHRA and CDR2 is YSYEKL. Trimming took off 2 bases at V and 4 bases at J, with 15 bases between the two ends. The CDR3 contains 16 residues. CDR3 nucleotide sequence: TGCGCCAGCAGCCAACCTGACGGGAGAGGTTACAATGAGCAGTTCTTC. As protein: CASSQPDGRGYNEQFF.

The rearrangement joins TRBV19 to TRBJ1-1; TRBD1 aligns across 8 bases. Germline-derived CDR1 and CDR2 are LNHDA and SQIVND (reference sequence). The CDR3 sequence is 17 residues long. Trimming removed 8 bases from V and 0 bases from J; junction bases left unmatched: 14. The CDR3 DNA sequence: TGTGCCAGTTCTTCTACGAGGACAGGGTCCGTGAACACTGAAGCTTTCTTT. The encoded protein is CASSSTRTGSVNTEAFF.

This chain links TRBV5-4 with TRBJ2-3, with 8 bases that match TRBD2. The CDR3 contains 16 residues. Germline V CDR1 and CDR2: SGHNT, YYREEE (reference sequence). J gave up 5 bases and V 4 bases, and 12 bases lay outside the gene matches. The CDR3 coding sequence is TGTGCCAGCAGCCTTTATAGCGGGAAACTGAAAGATACGCAGTATTTT. This gives the protein CASSLYSGKLKDTQYF.

Remarks on this clone: One end of the junction fails to match germline, which may point to a read error. The J gene is TRBJ2-7, the V gene TRBV27; TRBD1 aligns across 7 bases. CDR1 MNHEY and CDR2 SMNVEV come from the germline V gene (reference sequence). This CDR3 region has 15 residues. CDR3 in amino acids: CASSLLGGLGYEQYF. CDR3 coding DNA: TGTGCCAGCAGCTTATTAGGGGGCTTGGGGTACGAGCAGTACTTC.

The chain carries TRBV7-2 and TRBJ2-3; maybe TRBD2 (5 bases). The CDR3 runs 15 residues. With 1 base removed from V and 3 bases from J, the gap between germline ends came to 11 bases. The germline V gene has CDR1 SGHTA and CDR2 FQGNSA. The CDR3 loop is CASSLGRVATDTQYF. The CDR3 region has the DNA TGTGCCAGCAGCTTAGGTCGCGTAGCGACAGATACGCAGTATTTT.

The chain couples TRBV6-5 to TRBJ2-1, with 9 bases matching TRBD1. J was trimmed by 12 bases and V by 3 bases; bases with no gene match: 12. Germline CDR1 reads MNHEY; CDR2 reads SVGAGI. This CDR3 has 15 residues. CDR3 in DNA: TGTGCCAGCAGTTATCGACAGGGGGGAGTCGTAGGGCAGTTCTTC. This gives the protein CASSYRQGGVVGQFF.